One sample yielded the 11 T cell receptor beta chains listed below, sequenced in a study of monozygotic twins with inflammatory bowel disease. TCRdb re-called the 5' RACE reads and catalogs CDR3 proteins one per entry, DNA excluded. Listed are under 200,000 distinct CDR3 sequences; 2.8% falls within the top ten. Sequences were obtained from blood. The source of these receptors is a human donor with ulcerative colitis or Crohn's disease, or a healthy co-twin of an affected twin (not recorded which).

The genes are TRBV28 and TRBJ2-1. CDR3 size: 15 residues. Germline V gives CDR1 MDHEN, CDR2 SYDVKM. CDR3 residues: CASSPEPPNPQWQFF.

V is TRBV20-1 and J is TRBJ2-7; the TRBD2 assignment by TCRdb is unverifiable without DNA. The CDR3 spans 12 residues. Germline V gives CDR1 DFQATT, CDR2 SNEGSKA (reference sequence). This chain's CDR3 is CSARSGRYEQYF.

The CDR3: CASSYSFGTGSYEQYF. The chain employs TRBV6-5 and TRBJ2-7; there is no DNA to check the TCRdb D call of TRBD1. CDR1 and CDR2 from the germline V gene are MNHEY and SVGAGI. The CDR3 consists of 16 residues.

The V gene is TRBV12-3 or TRBV12-4, the J gene TRBJ1-1; TCRdb designates TRBD1, a call that cannot be tested without DNA. The CDR3 is made up of 13 amino acids. CDR3 residues: CASSFSGGVEAFF.

The rearrangement uses TRBV28 and TRBJ2-2; TCRdb indicates TRBD1, and absent DNA this call remains unverified. The germline V gene has CDR1 MDHEN and CDR2 SYDVKM. The CDR3 runs to 14 residues. The CDR3 loop is CASSTEGGTGELFF.

The chain has TRBV11-1 and TRBJ2-3; TCRdb picks TRBD1, but there is no DNA to check that call. Looked up from germline, CDR1 is SGHAT and CDR2 is FQDESV (reference sequence). The CDR3 runs to 14 residues. CDR3 region: CASSRSRGTDTQYF.

J is TRBJ2-7 and V is TRBV29-1; TCRdb's assignment of TRBD2 cannot be checked, as there is no DNA. Germline CDR1 and CDR2: SQVTM and ANQGSEA. The CDR3 runs 13 residues. CDR3 residues: CSVELVSGYEQYF.

This rearrangement joins TRBV20-1 to TRBJ2-7; no DNA is available, so the TRBD2 call from TCRdb remains unchecked. CDR1 and CDR2 from the germline V gene are DFQATT and SNEGSKA (reference sequence). The CDR3 sequence is 16 residues long. CDR3 in amino acids: CSARDNLAGVGYEQYF.

The rearrangement uses TRBV12-3 or TRBV12-4 and TRBJ2-7; TCRdb's assignment of TRBD2 cannot be checked, as there is no DNA. This CDR3 spans 15 amino acids. The CDR3 spells CASSRPGLAGYEQYF.

The V and J genes are TRBV20-1 and TRBJ2-7; absent DNA, TCRdb's TRBD1 call cannot be checked. This CDR3 has 13 amino acids. Germline assignment: CDR1 DFQATT and CDR2 SNEGSKA (reference sequence). The CDR3 is CSASGTGGNEQYF.

V is TRBV20-1 and J is TRBJ2-1. The CDR3 is made up of 14 amino acids. Germline V CDR1 and CDR2: DFQATT, SNEGSKA (reference sequence). CDR3 sequence: CSAYGQGLDNEQFF.